These 24 T cell receptor beta chains originate from one sample sequenced in a study of shared clonotypes between healthy human individuals. TCRdb's table, derived via immunoSEQ multiplex PCR, lists solely in-frame clones and lacks some. The sample carries 1,500,000 or so clones, approximately 98.5% recorded once. The specimen was naive CD4+ T cells sorted from blood. The sample's subset: CD45RA+ positively selected. Receptor source: a man younger than 45 in good health.

This sequence joins TRBV10-2 and TRBJ2-5; D remains unclear. The germline V and J ends were trimmed by 4 bases and 4 bases, with 16 bases remaining between them. CDR1 is WSHSY and CDR2 is SAAADI in the germline V gene. The CDR3 is 15 residues long. Here the CDR3 DNA reads TGCGCCAGCAGTGGGGGTCTGATGTCTGGAGAGACCCAGTACTTC. Translating gives CASSGGLMSGETQYF.

The chain joins TRBV6-1 to TRBJ2-1, with unresolved D. CDR1 and CDR2 from the germline V gene are MNHNS and SASEGT. This CDR3 is 14 amino acids long. Trimming took 2 bases from V and 5 from J, leaving 10 bases between them. The DNA of the CDR3 is TGTGCCAGCAGTGAATTGAAGGGAAACAATGAGCAGTTCTTC. Encoded protein: CASSELKGNNEQFF.

With regard to this clone: One junction end does not reproduce the germline sequence, and a read error may be involved. This chain links TRBV5-6 with TRBJ2-7; 10 nucleotides align to TRBD2. This CDR3 contains 18 residues. The germline CDR1 and CDR2 sequences are SGHDT and YYEEEE. The CDR3 here is CASSPGYPLAGESCEQYF. The CDR3 DNA is TGTGCCAGCAGCCCGGGGTACCCGCTAGCGGGAGAATCCTGCGAGCAGTACTTC.

The rearrangement uses TRBV27 and TRBJ2-5; 9 bases map to TRBD1. CDR3 length: 18 amino acids. The ends lost 5 bases at V and 5 bases at J; junction bases unmatched: 18. In germline, CDR1 is MNHEY, CDR2 SMNVEV (reference sequence). Written as DNA, the CDR3 is TGTGCCAGCAGTCTAAGAATAGTAAGGACAGGGGAAAGCGAGACCCAGTACTTC. Amino acids: CASSLRIVRTGESETQYF.

Comment on this clone: This sample includes further DNA sequences coding for the same CDR3. V is TRBV5-1 and J is TRBJ2-3; no firm D call. The CDR3 contains 14 residues. Germline lookup yields CDR1 SGHRS and CDR2 YFSETQ. V was cut by 2 bases and J by 0 bases, with 7 bases left in between. The CDR3 DNA sequence: TGCGCCAGCAGCTTCCGTAGTAGCACAGATACGCAGTATTTT. Its protein product is CASSFRSSTDTQYF.

V is TRBV27 and J is TRBJ2-3, with 11 bases fitting TRBD2. After removal of 4 bases from V and 6 bases from J, the junction contained 9 bases not matched to a gene. Per the germline V gene, CDR1 is MNHEY and CDR2 is SMNVEV (reference sequence). The CDR3 sequence is 16 residues long. Written as DNA, the CDR3 is TGTGCCAGCAGTTCCCCGCTAGCGGGAGGCGGGGATACGCAGTATTTT. Protein sequence: CASSSPLAGGGDTQYF.

The chain carries TRBV7-2 and TRBJ2-5; possible D gene TRBD2, 5 bases. The CDR3 consists of 14 residues. V dropped 5 bases and J dropped 5 bases, with 15 bases sitting between them. CDR1 is SGHTA and CDR2 is FQGNSA in the germline V gene. In nucleotides, the CDR3 is TGTGCCAGCAGCCGAAGCGGTTTAGGGGAGACCCAGTACTTC. This translates into CASSRSGLGETQYF.

V and J are TRBV27 and TRBJ2-7, with D maybe TRBD2 (5 bases). The CDR3 is 15 amino acids. The V end lost 0 bases, the J end lost 2 bases, and 11 bases lay between the germline ends. The germline gives CDR1 MNHEY, CDR2 SMNVEV (reference sequence). The CDR3 bases are TGTGCCAGCAGTTTATCGCCGGGGATTACCTACGAGCAGTACTTC. Protein product: CASSLSPGITYEQYF.

The J gene is TRBJ1-1, the V gene TRBV2; D gene ambiguous. V was cut by 6 bases and J by 1 base, with 9 bases left in between. Germline-derived CDR1 and CDR2 are SNHLY and FYNNEI. There are 13 residues in the CDR3. The CDR3: CASRRRQNTEAFF. The CDR3, as DNA: TGTGCCAGCAGGAGAAGACAGAACACTGAAGCTTTCTTT.

The chain is built from TRBV5-1 and TRBJ2-7; TRBD1 aligns across 10 bases. V shed 4 bases and J 7 bases; nucleotides not matched to a gene: 8. Germline V gene sequence: CDR1 SGHRS, CDR2 YFSETQ. This CDR3 has 14 amino acids. This chain's CDR3 is CASSDRDRGKEQYF. Written as DNA, the CDR3 is TGCGCCAGCAGCGACCGGGACAGGGGTAAAGAGCAGTACTTC. Full variable domain (rest looked up from reference TRBV5-1 and TRBJ2-7): KAGVTQTPRYLIKTRGQQVTLSCSPISGHRSVSWYQQTPGQGLQFLFEYFSETQRNKGNFPGRFSGRQFSNSRSEMNVSTLELGDSALYLCASSDRDRGKEQYFGPGTRLTVT.

As for this clone: At the DNA level, this CDR3 is encoded by other sequences in the same sample as well. The chain is built from TRBV7-8 and TRBJ1-5; D not certain. V was pared by 1 base and J by 0 bases, with 4 bases between. Germline values: CDR1 SGHVS, CDR2 FQNEAQ. This CDR3 comprises 14 residues. DNA for the CDR3: TGTGCCAGCAGCTTAGTTAGTAGCAATCAGCCCCAGCATTTT. Amino acids: CASSLVSSNQPQHF.

The chain links TRBV19 to TRBJ2-2; 8 bases are shared with TRBD1. This CDR3 is 15 amino acids long. Germline V gene sequence: CDR1 LNHDA, CDR2 SQIVND (reference sequence). The V gene end was trimmed by 10 bases and the J gene end by 2 bases; junction bases not matched to a gene: 9. The CDR3 bases are TGTGCCACTACAGCAGGGACAGGCAACACCGGGGAGCTGTTTTTT. It translates to CATTAGTGNTGELFF.

The V call is TRBV9, the J call TRBJ2-1; D possibly uses TRBD1 or TRBD2 (5 bases each). The ends were cut back, 3 bases at V and 6 bases at J, with 28 bases in the middle. This CDR3 spans 19 amino acids. Germline CDR1 is SGDLS and CDR2 is YYNGEE. CDR3 coding DNA: TGTGCCAGCAGCGACGAAGGTATGGTACTAGGGGTTGAGGGCAATGAGCAGTTCTTC. It yields the protein CASSDEGMVLGVEGNEQFF.

The rearrangement uses TRBV6-6 and TRBJ2-7; TRBD1 matches 10 bases. V shed 6 bases and J 4 bases; nucleotides not matched to a gene: 6. The CDR3 length is 14 residues. Per the germline V gene, CDR1 is MNHNY and CDR2 is SVGAGI (reference sequence). In DNA, the CDR3 is TGTGCCAGCAGCCTCGGACAGGGGGTGTACGAGCAGTACTTC. This gives the protein CASSLGQGVYEQYF.

The V and J genes are TRBV18 and TRBJ1-2; 12 bases align to TRBD1. Trimming took 3 bases from V and 8 from J; bases not matched to a gene: 10. Germline-derived CDR1 and CDR2 are KGHSH and LQKENI. This CDR3 spans 16 amino acids. The CDR3, as DNA: TGTGCCAGCTCACCGAGAGAAGCCGGGACAGGGGGCGGCTACACCTTC. Encoded protein: CASSPREAGTGGGYTF.

This clone appeared once. This chain links TRBV9 with TRBJ2-7, with unresolved D. The CDR3 runs 13 residues. With 0 bases removed from V and 5 bases from J, the gap between germline ends came to 9 bases. From germline, CDR1 is SGDLS and CDR2 YYNGEE. CDR3 bases: TGTGCCAGCAGCGTAGACCAGCGCCACGAGCAGTACTTC. It codes for CASSVDQRHEQYF.

This rearrangement joins TRBV19 to TRBJ1-1; D is possibly TRBD1 (5 bases). CDR1 and CDR2 (germline): LNHDA, SQIVND (reference sequence). Between the trimmed V and J ends, which lost 7 bases and 4 bases, there was a span of 13 bases. The CDR3 runs to 13 residues. CDR3 amino acids: CASTHLRGTEAFF. The CDR3 bases are TGTGCCAGTACCCACCTTAGGGGCACTGAAGCTTTCTTT.

This rearrangement joins TRBV10-1 to TRBJ2-4; 8 bases agree with TRBD1. The V gene end was trimmed by 5 bases and the J gene end by 6 bases; junction bases not matched to a gene: 6. The CDR3 is made up of 14 amino acids. Germline lookup yields CDR1 WNHNN and CDR2 SYGVQD (reference sequence). This chain's CDR3 is CASSNGQGRNIQYF. CDR3 DNA: TGCGCCAGCAGTAACGGACAGGGAAGAAACATTCAGTACTTC.

V is TRBV9 and J is TRBJ2-3; D uncertain. In germline, CDR1 is SGDLS, CDR2 YYNGEE. The CDR3 totals 13 residues. The ends were cut back, 3 bases at V and 6 bases at J, with 11 bases in the middle. The DNA for the CDR3 is TGTGCCAGCAGCGGACGACGACCCGATACGCAGTATTTT. This codes for CASSGRRPDTQYF. Complete variable domain (other parts from reference TRBV9 and TRBJ2-3): DSGVTQTPKHLITATGQRVTLRCSPRSGDLSVYWYQQSLDQGLQFLIQYYNGEERAKGNILERFSAQQFPDLHSELNLSSLELGDSALYFCASSGRRPDTQYFGPGTRLTVL.

This clone was detected once. The chain links TRBV14 to TRBJ2-1; 10 nucleotides match TRBD1. The V segment lost 2 bases and the J segment 6 bases; nucleotides outside the gene matches: 7. The CDR3 is 16 amino acids. Germline CDR1 SGHDN, CDR2 FVKESK. The CDR3 DNA reads TGTGCCAGCAGCCAACCCGGGACAGGGGCATTCAATGAGCAGTTCTTC. This gives the protein CASSQPGTGAFNEQFF.

The chain employs TRBV11-2 and TRBJ2-1; D not resolved. V shed 8 bases and J shed 0 bases, with 8 bases lying between them. The length of the CDR3 is 13 residues. Germline lookup yields CDR1 SGHAT and CDR2 FQNNGV. Here the CDR3 reads CASQTSSYNEQFF. The CDR3 bases are TGTGCCAGCCAGACGAGCTCCTACAATGAGCAGTTCTTC.

This chain uses TRBV6-1 with TRBJ1-2; possible D gene TRBD1, 6 bases. Germline CDR1 and CDR2: MNHNS and SASEGT. There are 14 residues in the CDR3. Trimming took 1 base from V and 8 from J, leaving 14 bases between them. CDR3 in amino acids: CASSEVRGSMGYTF. The CDR3, as DNA: TGTGCCAGCAGTGAAGTCAGGGGTAGTATGGGCTACACCTTC.

V and J are TRBV7-9 and TRBJ2-3; no definite D call. There are 14 residues in the CDR3. Germline lookup yields CDR1 SEHNR and CDR2 FQNEAQ (reference sequence). The V end lost 5 bases, the J end lost 9 bases, and 18 bases lay between the germline ends. CDR3 DNA sequence: TGTGCCAGCAGCCTAAGGGCCCTGCCCTCGACGCAGTATTTT. This codes for CASSLRALPSTQYF.

The rearrangement uses TRBV7-2 and TRBJ2-7, with 10 bases aligning to TRBD2. V lost 4 bases, J lost 2 bases, and 8 bases stayed unmatched. This CDR3 spans 16 amino acids. The germline gives CDR1 SGHTA, CDR2 FQGNSA. The CDR3 spells CASSYYRLAGTYEQYF. The DNA of the CDR3 is TGTGCCAGCAGCTACTACCGACTAGCGGGTACCTACGAGCAGTACTTC.